The 18 T cell receptor beta chains below were found in one sample sequenced in a study of T cells in tuberculosis. The assay was immunoSEQ multiplex PCR, and TCRdb's table has in-frame clones only and misses some. The sample consists of thousands of clones, about 97% of them appearing once. Time point noted: new active TB diagnosis, blood taken before or within 7 days of starting treatment. The sample was PBMCs, taken at tuberculosis diagnosis. All receptors come from an adult with tuberculosis.

This chain connects TRBV2 to TRBJ2-5, with 8 bases matching TRBD2. Germline CDR1 SNHLY, CDR2 FYNNEI. V trimming: 6 bases; J trimming: 5 bases; junction bases outside the gene matches: 11. The CDR3 runs to 15 residues. In nucleotides, the CDR3 is TGTGCCAGCAGCCACGGGACTAGGAGGGAGGAGACCCAGTACTTC. Translation: CASSHGTRREETQYF.

The V gene is TRBV5-3, the J gene TRBJ2-1; 14 bases fit TRBD2. TRBV5-3 is recorded as an ORF, its role being uncertain. V was pared by 4 bases and J by 4 bases, with 4 bases of the junction left unmatched. This CDR3 contains 16 residues. The CDR3 loop is CARSRTSGRPYNEQFF. The CDR3 coding sequence is TGTGCCAGAAGCCGGACTAGCGGGAGGCCTTACAATGAGCAGTTCTTC.

The gene calls are TRBV6-6 and TRBJ1-1; TRBD1 matches at 7 bases. The V gene's germline CDR1 is MNHNY and CDR2 SVGAGI (reference sequence). The V gene end was trimmed by 5 bases and the J gene end by 0 bases; junction bases not matched to a gene: 3. There are 14 residues in the CDR3. The CDR3 loop reads CASSTGVMNTEAFF. CDR3 bases: TGTGCCAGCAGTACAGGGGTAATGAACACTGAAGCTTTCTTT.

J is TRBJ2-1 and V is TRBV4-1; the match to TRBD2 covers 8 bases. This CDR3 is 11 amino acids long. Germline V CDR1 and CDR2: MGHRA, YSYEKL. J lost 15 bases, V lost 3 bases, and 4 bases had no gene match. The CDR3 spells CASSQTSVRFF. Written as DNA, the CDR3 is TGCGCCAGCAGCCAGACTAGCGTGCGGTTCTTC.

The J gene is TRBJ2-1, the V gene TRBV7-2; a possible D gene is TRBD1 (5 bases). This CDR3 is 10 amino acids long. The ends were cut back, 8 bases at V and 10 bases at J, with 9 bases in the middle. Per germline, CDR1 SGHTA and CDR2 FQGNSA. CDR3 protein: CASGWGEQFF. The CDR3 DNA follows: TGTGCCAGCGGCTGGGGCGAGCAGTTCTTC.

This chain uses TRBV13 with TRBJ1-3; TRBD1 is a possible D gene (6 bases). This CDR3 comprises 18 residues. The V end was cut by 1 base, the J end by 0 bases, with 16 bases between. Germline CDR1 reads PRHDT; CDR2 reads FYEKMQ (reference sequence). CDR3 DNA sequence: TGTGCCAGCAGCTTAGCCCCGGGACACTCATACTCTGGAAACACCATATATTTT. Translated, it gives CASSLAPGHSYSGNTIYF. The full variable domain, its missing parts supplied by reference TRBV13 and TRBJ1-3, is AAGVIQSPRHLIKEKRETATLKCYPIPRHDTVYWYQQGPGQDPQFLISFYEKMQSDKGSIPDRFSAQQFSDYHSELNMSSLELGDSALYFCASSLAPGHSYSGNTIYFGEGSWLTVV.

The rearrangement uses TRBV20-1 and TRBJ2-3; unclear D gene. From germline, CDR1 is DFQATT and CDR2 SNEGSKA (reference sequence). The V end lost 3 bases, the J end lost 4 bases, and 5 bases lay between the germline ends. This CDR3 is built from 11 residues. CDR3 loop: CSASRADTQYF. CDR3 bases: TGCAGTGCTAGTCGAGCAGATACGCAGTATTTT.

The chain joins TRBV10-3 to TRBJ1-1, with TRBD1 matching over 8 bases. V was pared by 10 bases and J by 1 base, with 11 bases of the junction left unmatched. Germline V CDR1 and CDR2: ENHRY, SYGVKD. This CDR3 comprises 15 residues. The chain's CDR3 is CATAPRQGKNTEAFF. The CDR3 DNA reads as TGTGCCACCGCCCCGCGACAGGGGAAGAACACTGAAGCTTTCTTT.

The chain recombines TRBV6-5 with TRBJ1-2; D is uncertain. The CDR3 runs to 14 residues. Germline V lookup: CDR1 MNHEY, CDR2 SVGAGI. V lost 2 bases and J lost 2, with 9 bases in between. CDR3 DNA: TGTGCCAGCAGTTACGATAGCTTCAACTATGGCTACACCTTC. Its protein is CASSYDSFNYGYTF.

The rearrangement joins TRBV6-1 to TRBJ1-1; D unresolved. Germline V gene data show CDR1 as MNHNS and CDR2 as SASEGT. The CDR3 runs 15 residues. V lost 1 base, J lost 0 bases, and 9 bases lay in between. CDR3 in DNA: TGTGCCAGCAGTGAAGTCCACTCACTGAACACTGAAGCTTTCTTT. It translates to CASSEVHSLNTEAFF.

The V and J genes are TRBV5-6 and TRBJ1-6; maybe TRBD1 (5 bases). CDR1 is SGHDT, CDR2 YYEEEE, per germline. The length of the CDR3 is 16 residues. The V end was cut by 0 bases, the J end by 2 bases, with 9 bases between. CDR3 bases: TGTGCCAGCAGCTTGGAGGGGTTAGCCTATAATTCACCCCTCCACTTT. Its protein product is CASSLEGLAYNSPLHF. The full variable domain, with the rest looked up from reference TRBV5-6 and TRBJ1-6, is DAGVTQSPTHLIKTRGQQVTLRCSPKSGHDTVSWYQQALGQGPQFIFQYYEEEERQRGNFPDRFSGHQFPNYSSELNVNALLLGDSALYLCASSLEGLAYNSPLHFGNGTRLTVT.

This clone was seen a single time. V and J are TRBV5-1 and TRBJ2-7; 8 bases fit TRBD1. J gave up 6 bases and V 2 bases, and 10 bases lay outside the gene matches. In germline, CDR1 is SGHRS, CDR2 YFSETQ. The CDR3 runs to 15 residues. CDR3 DNA: TGCGCCAGCAGCTTACGGGACGACAGGGGTGGCGAGCAGTACTTC. It specifies CASSLRDDRGGEQYF.

The chain joins TRBV6-5 to TRBJ2-3, with 8 bases aligning to TRBD2. In germline, CDR1 is MNHEY, CDR2 SVGAGI. The CDR3 contains 14 residues. The ends lost 6 bases at V and 1 base at J; junction bases unmatched: 3. For the CDR3, the DNA is TGTGCCAGCAGGGCGGGACTAGGCACAGATACGCAGTATTTT. Encoded protein: CASRAGLGTDTQYF.

This clone was seen only once. The V and J genes are TRBV5-1 and TRBJ2-5; 9 nucleotides line up with TRBD2. Trimming removed 4 bases from V and 2 bases from J; junction bases left unmatched: 3. Germline V gene data show CDR1 as SGHRS and CDR2 as YFSETQ. The CDR3 has 14 amino acids. In nucleotides, the CDR3 is TGCGCCAGCAGCCAGCGGGGGGCGCAAGAGACCCAGTACTTC. Residues: CASSQRGAQETQYF.

The chain employs TRBV2 and TRBJ1-1, with D uncertain. CDR3 size: 15 residues. CDR1 is SNHLY and CDR2 is FYNNEI in the germline V gene. The V gene lost 4 bases and the J gene lost 0 bases, with 12 bases spanning the gap. The CDR3 DNA sequence: TGTGCCAGCAGTGGAGGAGGCGGATTGAACACTGAAGCTTTCTTT. Translation gives CASSGGGGLNTEAFF.

V is TRBV19 and J is TRBJ2-5; tentatively, D is TRBD1 (5 bases). In germline, CDR1 is LNHDA, CDR2 SQIVND (reference sequence). The CDR3 totals 14 residues. Trimming removed 3 bases from V and 0 bases from J, with 8 bases in between. CDR3 sequence: CASSIARDQETQYF. CDR3 coding DNA: TGTGCCAGTAGTATTGCCAGGGACCAAGAGACCCAGTACTTC.

The gene calls are TRBV11-2 and TRBJ2-7; 10 bases agree with TRBD2. CDR1 is SGHAT and CDR2 is FQNNGV in the germline V gene. Trimming cost V 3 bases and J 1 base; bases outside gene matches: 3. This CDR3 comprises 15 residues. The CDR3 DNA sequence: TGTGCCAGCAGCTTCGAAGCGGGAGGGTCCTACGAGCAGTACTTC. This encodes CASSFEAGGSYEQYF.

This chain links TRBV2 with TRBJ2-5, with D possibly being TRBD1 (6 bases). CDR3 length: 15 residues. The germline CDR1 and CDR2 sequences are SNHLY and FYNNEI. With 6 bases removed from V and 7 bases from J, the gap between germline ends came to 21 bases. The CDR3 region has the DNA TGTGCCAGCAGCGGTCGGTGGGGGCCAGAGGGGACCCAGTACTTC. Translation gives CASSGRWGPEGTQYF.